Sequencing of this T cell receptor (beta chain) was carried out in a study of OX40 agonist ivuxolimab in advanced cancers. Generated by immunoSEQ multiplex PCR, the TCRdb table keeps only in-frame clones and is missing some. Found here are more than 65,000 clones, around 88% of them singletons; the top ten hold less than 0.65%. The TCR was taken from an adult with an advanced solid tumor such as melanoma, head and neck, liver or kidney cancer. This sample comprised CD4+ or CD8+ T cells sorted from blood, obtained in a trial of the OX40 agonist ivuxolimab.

The CDR3 region has the DNA TGTGCCAGCAGCGGACTTTTCACAGATACGCAGTATTTT. It encodes CASSGLFTDTQYF. The V and J genes are TRBV7-2 and TRBJ2-3, with D possibly being TRBD2 (5 bases). CDR3 length: 13 amino acids. Trimming cost V 5 bases and J 2 bases, with 8 bases left between them. Germline loops: CDR1 SGHTA, CDR2 FQGNSA.